The 20 T cell receptor beta chains below were found in one sample sequenced in a study of T-cell memory formation after mild COVID-19. TCRdb used MiXCR to reprocess the 5' RACE reads, holding one entry per CDR3 protein. The profile covers over 400,000 distinct CDR3 sequences, with 20% to 30% appearing a single time and around 13% taken by the ten largest. The sequencing sample was made of PBMCs or a T cell subset sorted from them (not recorded which). Source of these receptors: an adult woman who had mild COVID-19 (a few samples of this study predate the infection). Cell type and time point are not known.

The chain couples TRBV12-3 or TRBV12-4 to TRBJ2-3, with TRBD2 identical over 11 bases. Germline trimming cut 4 bases from V and 5 bases from J; bases unmatched to any gene: 8. This CDR3 comprises 16 residues. In DNA form, the CDR3 reads TGTGCCAGCAGTTCCTTAGCGGGGGGGTTGAAAGATACGCAGTATTTT. This gives the protein CASSSLAGGLKDTQYF.

The chain links TRBV12-3 or TRBV12-4 to TRBJ2-3; 8 bases fit TRBD1. Germline trimming cut 5 bases from V and 3 bases from J; bases unmatched to any gene: 4. The CDR3 has 14 amino acids. The CDR3 spells CASSRQGSTDTQYF. In nucleotides, the CDR3 is TGTGCCAGCAGTAGACAGGGGAGTACAGATACGCAGTATTTT.

The table lists this clonotype with a few counts. V is TRBV12-3 or TRBV12-4 and J is TRBJ1-2; the D gene is possibly TRBD1 (6 bases). Trimming pared 7 bases from V and 3 bases from J, leaving 15 bases between. The CDR3 loop spans 14 amino acids. CDR3 protein: CASTQGQTDYGYTF. CDR3 in DNA: TGTGCCAGCACCCAGGGGCAGACTGACTATGGCTACACCTTC.

This chain uses TRBV7-9 with TRBJ1-1, with D uncertain. This CDR3 has 14 residues. V was cut by 5 bases and J by 0 bases, with 10 bases left in between. Germline V gene lookup returns CDR1 SEHNR and CDR2 FQNEAQ (reference sequence). The DNA of the CDR3 is TGTGCCAGCAGCCTTCCGCCTATGAACACTGAAGCTTTCTTT. Its translation: CASSLPPMNTEAFF.

This clonotype was found a few times. V gene TRBV9 combines with J gene TRBJ2-7; D perhaps matches TRBD2 (6 bases). The germline V and J ends were trimmed by 0 bases and 2 bases, with 9 bases remaining between them. Germline V gene sequence: CDR1 SGDLS, CDR2 YYNGEE. The length of the CDR3 is 14 residues. The CDR3 is CASSVAGEAYEQYF. The CDR3, as DNA: TGTGCCAGCAGCGTAGCGGGAGAGGCCTACGAGCAGTACTTC.

In its sample, this clonotype was seen a few times. This chain connects TRBV15 to TRBJ2-1; D remains ambiguous. This CDR3 is built from 12 residues. In germline, CDR1 is LNHNV, CDR2 YYDKDF (reference sequence). V was trimmed by 1 base and J by 8 bases, leaving 6 bases between them. CDR3 residues: CATSRAMDEQFF. The CDR3 DNA reads TGTGCCACCAGCAGAGCCATGGATGAGCAGTTCTTC.

This clonotype occurred a few times. This chain uses TRBV18 with TRBJ2-2; no clear D. This CDR3 is 16 amino acids long. Germline-derived CDR1 and CDR2 are KGHSH and LQKENI. The germline V and J ends were trimmed by 2 bases and 0 bases, with 10 bases remaining between them. The CDR3 DNA reads TGTGCCAGCTCACCATTTATGGAGCCGAACACCGGGGAGCTGTTTTTT. Amino acid sequence: CASSPFMEPNTGELFF. The full variable domain, completed using reference TRBV18 and TRBJ2-2, is NAGVMQNPRHLVRRRGQEARLRCSPMKGHSHVYWYRQLPEEGLKFMVYLQKENIIDESGMPKERFSAEFPKEGPSILRIQQVVRGDSAAYFCASSPFMEPNTGELFFGEGSRLTVL.

This clonotype showed up just a few times. This CDR3 is CASSEIYSNQPQHF. CDR3 DNA: TGTGCCAGCTCAGAAATATATAGCAATCAGCCCCAGCATTTT. The chain carries TRBV12-3 or TRBV12-4 and TRBJ1-5; D is unresolved. V was trimmed by 8 bases and J by 0 bases, leaving 11 bases between them. CDR3 length: 14 residues.

V usage is TRBV20-1 and J usage is TRBJ2-2; D uncertain. The CDR3 is made up of 15 amino acids. The germline V and J ends were trimmed by 0 bases and 4 bases, with 12 bases remaining between them. The germline V gene encodes CDR1 DFQATT and CDR2 SNEGSKA (reference sequence). The chain's CDR3 is CSARDQGFLTGELFF. In nucleotides, the CDR3 is TGCAGTGCTAGAGATCAAGGATTCCTCACCGGGGAGCTGTTTTTT.

In DNA form, the CDR3 reads TGTGCCAGCAGTTACCACTCCAGGGGCCGTCTTAGGGAGCTGTTTTTT. Translated: CASSYHSRGRLRELFF. The chain links TRBV6-5 to TRBJ2-2, with D perhaps matching TRBD1 (6 bases). Germline CDR1 MNHEY, CDR2 SVGAGI. The CDR3 has 16 residues. Trimming took 2 bases from V and 9 from J, leaving 19 bases between them.

Only one count was recorded for this clonotype. This chain connects TRBV5-1 to TRBJ2-1; the D gene is possibly TRBD2 (5 bases). CDR1 SGHRS and CDR2 YFSETQ come from the germline V gene. With 6 bases removed from V and 6 bases from J, the gap between germline ends came to 19 bases. This CDR3 comprises 15 residues. The CDR3 DNA sequence: TGCGCCAGCACCGCTTATTCTAGCAGTATCAATGAGCAGTTCTTC. This sequence encodes CASTAYSSSINEQFF.

The sample holds a few counts of this clonotype. The J gene is TRBJ1-2, the V gene TRBV29-1; TRBD1 matches at 7 bases. Losses at the gene ends were 4 bases for V and 3 bases for J; bases not matched to a gene: 14. Germline CDR1 is SQVTM and CDR2 is ANQGSEA. The CDR3 is 16 residues long. The DNA of the CDR3 is TGCAGCGTTGCTGGACAGGACCGCCGAGGAGACTATGGCTACACCTTC. The encoded protein is CSVAGQDRRGDYGYTF.

This clonotype was found a few times. The chain carries TRBV29-1 and TRBJ2-5, with D possibly being TRBD2 (5 bases). V lost 3 bases and J lost 2, with 13 bases in between. This CDR3 spans 14 amino acids. Per germline, CDR1 SQVTM and CDR2 ANQGSEA. CDR3 bases: TGCAGCGTTGACACTAGACCCTTGCAAGAGACCCAGTACTTC. Translated, it gives CSVDTRPLQETQYF.

The chain is built from TRBV20-1 and TRBJ2-3, with 7 bases lining up with TRBD2. V gave up 3 bases and J gave up 0 bases; unmatched junction bases: 9. The length of the CDR3 is 16 residues. The germline V gene has CDR1 DFQATT and CDR2 SNEGSKA (reference sequence). CDR3 region: CSASARLAVSTDTQYF. The DNA of the CDR3 is TGCAGTGCTAGTGCCAGACTAGCCGTTAGCACAGATACGCAGTATTTT.

This clonotype was seen a few times. The chain has TRBV5-1 and TRBJ2-3; the D gene is possibly TRBD2 (6 bases). The CDR3 contains 16 residues. Germline V gene data show CDR1 as SGHRS and CDR2 as YFSETQ. Trimming cost V 4 bases and J 0 bases, with 15 bases left between them. CDR3 amino acids: CASSALGRPSTDTQYF. CDR3 in DNA: TGCGCCAGCAGCGCCCTGGGGAGGCCAAGCACAGATACGCAGTATTTT.

The gene calls are TRBV5-1 and TRBJ2-7; the D gene could be TRBD1 or TRBD2 (5 bases each). The CDR3 sequence is 13 residues long. The V gene lost 7 bases and the J gene lost 6 bases, with 17 bases spanning the gap. Germline CDR1 and CDR2: SGHRS and YFSETQ. CDR3 sequence reads: CASAPGLALEQYF. In nucleotides, the CDR3 is TGCGCCAGCGCGCCAGGGCTAGCCCTCGAGCAGTACTTC.

A word on this clonotype: The conserved phenylalanine or tryptophan is not found at the CDR3 terminus, so this likely reflects a read error. This sequence joins TRBV7-8 and TRBJ1-5; a weak D match, TRBD1 (5 bases). Deletions cut 0 bases from V and 7 bases from J, with 16 bases between. CDR3 length equals 16 residues. The germline V gene encodes CDR1 SGHVS and CDR2 FQNEAQ. The CDR3: CASSLAQGSLGQPQHV. CDR3 DNA: TGTGCCAGCAGCTTAGCGCAGGGTTCCTTAGGGCAGCCCCAGCATGTT.

The J gene is TRBJ2-3, the V gene TRBV11-2, with a weak D call TRBD2 (6 bases). The CDR3 is made up of 14 amino acids. Trimming stripped 1 base from V and 4 bases from J, with 9 bases between. The germline V gene has CDR1 SGHAT and CDR2 FQNNGV. In DNA, the CDR3 is TGTGCCAGCAGCTTAGCTCCTAGCGCAGATACGCAGTATTTT. As protein: CASSLAPSADTQYF.

This clonotype turned up a few times. The CDR3, as DNA: TGTGCCAGTAGTATATTAATAGGAGGACGTATGAACACTGAAGCTTTCTTT. Translation: CASSILIGGRMNTEAFF. The genes are TRBV19 and TRBJ1-1; D unclear. The CDR3 is 17 residues long. Trimming cost V 2 bases and J 0 bases, with 16 bases left between them. Germline V lookup: CDR1 LNHDA, CDR2 SQIVND (reference sequence).

The gene calls are TRBV27 and TRBJ1-2; D possibly corresponds to TRBD1 (6 bases). This CDR3 contains 12 residues. The V gene lost 5 bases and the J gene lost 8 bases, with 12 bases spanning the gap. Germline CDR1 reads MNHEY; CDR2 reads SMNVEV (reference sequence). The CDR3 sequence: CASSTQGRGYTF. CDR3 nucleotide sequence: TGTGCCAGCAGTACACAGGGTCGGGGCTACACCTTC.